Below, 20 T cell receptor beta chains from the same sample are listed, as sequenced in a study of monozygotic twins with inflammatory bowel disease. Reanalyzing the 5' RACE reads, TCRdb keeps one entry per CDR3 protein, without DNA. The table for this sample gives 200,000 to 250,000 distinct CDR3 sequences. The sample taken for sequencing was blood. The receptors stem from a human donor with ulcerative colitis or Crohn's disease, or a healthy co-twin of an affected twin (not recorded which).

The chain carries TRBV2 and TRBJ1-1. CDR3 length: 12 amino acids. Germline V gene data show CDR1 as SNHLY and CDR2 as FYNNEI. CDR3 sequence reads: CASSGIDLRAFF.

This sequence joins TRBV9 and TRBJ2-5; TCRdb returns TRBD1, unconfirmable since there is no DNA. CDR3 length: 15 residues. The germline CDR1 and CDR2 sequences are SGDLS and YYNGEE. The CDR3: CASSVGPGARETQYF.

The CDR3: CSARTDRGENIQYF. The rearrangement uses TRBV20-1 and TRBJ2-4; TCRdb selects TRBD1, and the lack of DNA leaves this call unchecked. Germline lookup yields CDR1 DFQATT and CDR2 SNEGSKA (reference sequence). CDR3 length: 14 amino acids.

CDR3 in amino acids: CASSVAGTGYTGELFF. The chain is built from TRBV9 and TRBJ2-2; TCRdb names TRBD1, which stays unverified in the absence of DNA. The germline V gene has CDR1 SGDLS and CDR2 YYNGEE. CDR3 length: 16 amino acids.

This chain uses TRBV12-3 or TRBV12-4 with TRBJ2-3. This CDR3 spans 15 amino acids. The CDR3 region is CVSSFGDSYTDTQYF.

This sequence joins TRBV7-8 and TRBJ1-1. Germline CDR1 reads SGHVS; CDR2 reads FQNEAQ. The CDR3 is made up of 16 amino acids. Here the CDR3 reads CASSLDEARMNTEAFF.

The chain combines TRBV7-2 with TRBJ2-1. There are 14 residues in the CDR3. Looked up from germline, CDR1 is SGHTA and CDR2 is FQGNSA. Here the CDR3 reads CASSSDSSYNEQFF.

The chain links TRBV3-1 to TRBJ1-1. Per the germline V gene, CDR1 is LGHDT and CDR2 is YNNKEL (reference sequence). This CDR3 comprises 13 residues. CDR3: CASSQVSLTEAFF.

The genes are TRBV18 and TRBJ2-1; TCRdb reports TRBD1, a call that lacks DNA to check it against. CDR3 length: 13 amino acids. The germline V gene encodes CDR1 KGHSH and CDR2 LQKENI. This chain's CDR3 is CASSPQTEGEQFF.

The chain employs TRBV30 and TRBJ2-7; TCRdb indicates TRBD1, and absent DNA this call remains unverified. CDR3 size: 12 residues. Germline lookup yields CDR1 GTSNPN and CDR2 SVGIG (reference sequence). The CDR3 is CAGSTGTYEQYF.

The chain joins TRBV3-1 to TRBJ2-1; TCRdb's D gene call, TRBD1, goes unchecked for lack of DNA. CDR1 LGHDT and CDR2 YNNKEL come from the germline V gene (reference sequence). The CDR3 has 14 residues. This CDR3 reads CASSQDRNRNEQFF.

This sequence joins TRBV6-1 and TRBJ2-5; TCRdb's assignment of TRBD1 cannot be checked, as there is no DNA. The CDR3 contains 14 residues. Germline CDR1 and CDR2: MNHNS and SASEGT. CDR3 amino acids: CASSTLTGGETQYF.

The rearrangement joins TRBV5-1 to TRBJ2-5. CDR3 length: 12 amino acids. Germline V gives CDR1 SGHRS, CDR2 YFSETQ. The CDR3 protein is CASSLVEETQYF.

The CDR3 loop is CASSKGQHYNSPLHF. V and J are TRBV28 and TRBJ1-6; the D call of TRBD1 rests on TCRdb alone, since no DNA is present to check it. This CDR3 contains 15 residues. The germline CDR1 and CDR2 sequences are MDHEN and SYDVKM.

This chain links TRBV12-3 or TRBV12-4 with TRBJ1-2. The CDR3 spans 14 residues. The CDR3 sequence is CASSLSPTMGSYTF.

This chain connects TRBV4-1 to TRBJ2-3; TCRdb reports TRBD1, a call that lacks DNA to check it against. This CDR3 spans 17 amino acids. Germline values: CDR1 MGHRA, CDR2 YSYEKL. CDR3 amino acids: CASSQELGTGYTDTQYF.

This chain's CDR3 is CASSQVATYGTYNEQFF. The rearrangement links TRBV4-3 to TRBJ2-1. Germline CDR1 and CDR2: LGHNA and YSLEER. The CDR3 runs to 17 residues.

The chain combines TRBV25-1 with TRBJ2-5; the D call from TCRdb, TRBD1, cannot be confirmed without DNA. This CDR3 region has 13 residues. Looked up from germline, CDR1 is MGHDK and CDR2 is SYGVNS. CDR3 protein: CASSGTGGETQYF.

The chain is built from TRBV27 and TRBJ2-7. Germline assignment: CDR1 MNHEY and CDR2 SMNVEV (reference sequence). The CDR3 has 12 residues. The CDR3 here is CASSLDGDEQNF.

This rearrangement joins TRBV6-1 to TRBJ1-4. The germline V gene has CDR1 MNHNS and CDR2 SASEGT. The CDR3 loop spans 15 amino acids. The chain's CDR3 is CASSEVFQAGEKLFF.